These T cell receptor beta chains were read from a single sample in a study of blood T cells in healthy people across ages. TCRdb reanalysed the 5' RACE reads using MiXCR and keeps one entry per CDR3 protein. Of nearly 800,000 distinct CDR3 sequences in the sample, roughly 25% were seen once. These data are also associated with another study on T cells of mothers and their children.

Sequencing input: blood. Every receptor here comes from a boy between 10 and 17 years old in good health. Each CDR3 is given with its conserved first and last residue.

TRBV7-9 CASSLVSRAPYEQYF
TRBV28 CASSYLGGTGELFF
TRBV6-5 CASSYEGSPHEQFF
TRBV4-3 CASSQDEASGPYNEQFF
TRBV20-1 CSARIPGQGYNEQFF
TRBV3-1 CASSPTGGEKTQYF
TRBV7-2 CASSLGDRGYYGYTF
TRBV18 CASSPSDSYSYEQYF
TRBV7-6 CASSFIAETDTQYF
TRBV18 CASSPEKLAGGPGANVLTF
TRBV29-1 CSVVKAPTDTQYF
TRBV6-2/TRBV6-3 CASSDPAEQFF
TRBV12-5 CASGFATEQFF
TRBV29-1 CSADLLGQETQYF